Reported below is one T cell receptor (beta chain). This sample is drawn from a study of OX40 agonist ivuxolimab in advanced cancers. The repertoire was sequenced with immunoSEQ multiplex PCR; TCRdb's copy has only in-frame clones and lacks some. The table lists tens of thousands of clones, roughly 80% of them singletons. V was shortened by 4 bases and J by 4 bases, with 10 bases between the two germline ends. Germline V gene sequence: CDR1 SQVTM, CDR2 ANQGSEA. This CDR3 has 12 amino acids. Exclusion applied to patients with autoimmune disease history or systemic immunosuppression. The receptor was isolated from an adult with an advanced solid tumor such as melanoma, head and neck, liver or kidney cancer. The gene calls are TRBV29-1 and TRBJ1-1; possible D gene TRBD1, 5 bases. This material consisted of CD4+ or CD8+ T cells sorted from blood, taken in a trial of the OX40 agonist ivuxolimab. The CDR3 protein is CSVGGEGTEAFF. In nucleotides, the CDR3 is TGCAGCGTTGGAGGGGAGGGCACTGAAGCTTTCTTT.